This is a list of T cell receptor beta chains from one sample in a study of shared clonotypes between healthy human individuals. Produced via immunoSEQ multiplex PCR; TCRdb's table is partial and in-frame only. The table includes roughly 1 million clones, approximately 80% detected once. Sequenced sample: memory CD4+ T cells from PBMCs. The receptors here all came from a man aged 18 to 30 in good health. Some clones in this sample may be carry-over from other donors' samples. CDR3s include the opening cysteine and the closing phenylalanine or tryptophan. Fields, in order: V gene, J gene, clone size, CDR3 protein. Only some rows state a clone size, as once, few, many or a class for expanded clones.

TRBV30	TRBJ2-7	-	CAWSLGTSGPYEQYF
TRBV7-3	TRBJ2-1	-	CASSFKIGANEQFF
TRBV11-2	TRBJ2-4	-	CASSLVSSPYQYF
TRBV27	TRBJ1-2	-	CATAGAGAGYTF
TRBV5-1	TRBJ2-1	once	CASSSGSIYNEQFF
TRBV5-1	TRBJ1-2	-	CASRTGTGGYGYTF
TRBV5-1	TRBJ2-7	-	CASSLMGSLTYEQYF
TRBV15	TRBJ1-2	-	CATSRGGVFKNYGYTF
TRBV28	TRBJ2-5	-	CASSFGKQETQYF
TRBV18	TRBJ2-7	few	CASSPDQGQAPYEQYF
TRBV6-6	TRBJ2-7	-	CASRGQGLSYEQYF
TRBV29-1	TRBJ1-2	-	CSVEDRYYGYTF
TRBV5-1	TRBJ2-4	-	CASSRNTQGGNIQYF
TRBV6-5	TRBJ2-5	-	CASSYLGTSETQYF
TRBV5-4	TRBJ2-1	-	CASSVSTGTEQFF
TRBV5-1	TRBJ2-6	-	CASSPQGVGANVLTF
TRBV9	TRBJ1-4	-	CASSASRGWDRTEKLFF
TRBV7-9	TRBJ1-6	-	CASSLGYNSPLHF
TRBV6-6	TRBJ2-2	-	CASSYIGAGELFF
TRBV12-1	TRBJ1-2	once	CASSRDRVKYYGYTF
TRBV5-1	TRBJ1-2	-	CASALWPNYGYTF
TRBV18	TRBJ2-7	once	CASSPLRDRSYEQYF
TRBV10-1	TRBJ2-7	once	CASSDARGYEQYF
TRBV27	TRBJ2-3	-	CASSSETQFFTDTQYF
TRBV2	TRBJ1-3	-	CASSRPGQGVGNTIYF
TRBV14	TRBJ2-2	-	CASSQDRALAGGNTGELFF
TRBV30	TRBJ1-1	few	CAWSRGGAEAFF
TRBV7-2	TRBJ1-1	-	CASSQTGMYAFF
TRBV10-1	TRBJ2-6	-	CASSRDKPCPLWFGANVLTF
TRBV9	TRBJ2-6	-	CASSVPSGANVLTF
TRBV6-5	TRBJ1-2	-	CASTGRGRSGYTF
TRBV5-1	TRBJ2-1	-	CASSLGLAGAGYNEQFF
TRBV5-4	TRBJ2-7	-	CASSGRGTSYEQYF
TRBV6-6	TRBJ2-7	-	CASSPRTSGRAF
TRBV27	TRBJ2-7	-	CASRPSRVNNEQYF
TRBV7-3	TRBJ2-1	-	CASSLRPSPLGKQFF
TRBV28	TRBJ2-3	-	CASRRLAADTQYF
TRBV6-1	TRBJ1-1	-	CASGLRGDTEAFF
TRBV28	TRBJ2-2	-	CASSFGLAGAGELFF
TRBV6-5	TRBJ2-1	-	CASRGWTGAYNEQFF
TRBV27	TRBJ2-7	few	CASSPWSGEYEQYF
TRBV27	TRBJ2-1	-	CASSLLSGPYNEQFF
TRBV9	TRBJ2-1	-	CASSVVGLAAYNEQFF
TRBV9	TRBJ2-1	-	CASSSTSGNEQFF
TRBV6-5	TRBJ2-5	once	CASQGAASGAQYF
TRBV4-2	TRBJ2-3	-	CASSHRLSAGADTQYF
TRBV7-3	TRBJ2-5	-	CASSLGVSIGETQYF
TRBV4-1	TRBJ2-3	-	CASSPGTSGLFLTDTQYF
TRBV21-1	TRBJ2-7	-	CASSPPPRGSYEQYF
TRBV28	TRBJ2-2	-	CASSPRQNRGELFF
TRBV5-4	TRBJ2-3	-	CASSYGTGVDTQYF
TRBV5-1	TRBJ2-7	-	CASNPGQGYEQYF
TRBV5-8	TRBJ1-1	-	CASSLRPGWANTEAFF